The entry below describes one T cell receptor beta chain. The sample belongs to a study of T cell repertoires in cytomegalovirus infection. TCRdb re-called the reads through MiXCR, storing one row per CDR3 protein. The table has approximately 260,000 distinct CDR3 sequences, over 15% seen once. From germline, CDR1 is MGHRA and CDR2 YSYEKL. The CDR3 length is 15 residues. The V and J ends lost 3 bases and 1 base, in that order; junction bases with no gene match: 5. Sequencing was done on a sample of CD8+ T cells from PBMCs. This clonotype was obtained from a human donor in good health (CMV status not recorded). Some clones in this sample may be carry-over from other donors' samples. The V gene is TRBV4-1, the J gene TRBJ1-1; 7 nucleotides line up with TRBD1. Here the CDR3 reads CASSHLQGKNTEAFF. DNA of the CDR3: TGCGCCAGCAGCCACCTACAGGGGAAGAACACTGAAGCTTTCTTT.